This T cell receptor beta chain originates from a study of kidney transplant recipient with SARS-CoV-2 infection (dated by TCRdb to about 2021). This clonotype showed up just a few times. Its antigen has not been determined. No qualities accompany the bases; no much larger clone lies one base away. This specimen's time point label, per the study, means: pre-pandemic baseline sample and day 111 after first positive SARS-CoV-2 test. TCRdb names Illumina MiSeq as the instrument used. The peripheral T cell repertoire was profiled for human TCRbeta genes. The authors' analysis ran thus. Differential clonotype abundance was tested with beta-binomial modelling to account for variability over time. Expanded clonotypes were screened against the ImmuneCODE reference database of SARS-CoV-2-associated TCRs and mapped to viral genome regions. Additional repertoire analyses examined TRBV gene usage, CDR3 length, CDR3 amino acid overlap between time points, distributions of clonotype abundance, and Jaccard similarity. TCRdb reprocessing: public reads trimmed at Q25 with fastp, clones called with MiXCR, in-frame beta chains kept. When rows share a CDR3 protein, they turn into one entry using the most common DNA and genes. For this entry, the V and J calls and clone size follow TCRdb and not the study's own pipeline. The sample table shows some 220,000 distinct CDR3 sequences, and under 30% are seen once. Together, the top ten hold almost 7.5% of the sample.

The CDR3 spans 14 residues, from the cysteine through the phenylalanine. The retained sequence is limited to the CDR3, 42 bases, with the frame set at the first base. The trim is 1 base for V and 1 base for J, with a gap of 10 bases between the germline ends. As encoded in the germline V gene (reference sequence), CDR1 is DFQATT while CDR2 is SNEGSKA. The source is a male patient in his thirties who had COVID-19 and was a kidney transplant recipient. The graft donor may be the source of some T cells after a transplant. Material: a blood sample, obtained at baseline and on day 111 from a kidney transplant recipient. The chain is assembled from TRBV20-1 and TRBJ2-5; D gene: possibly TRBD2, on 6 matching bases. For the CDR3, the sequence is CSARVGGAQETQYF. The DNA sequence is given as TGCAGTGCTAGAGTGGGCGGGGCCCAAGAGACCCAGTACTTC.